The clone carrying this T cell receptor (beta chain) was counted ten times or more. Both iRepertoire HTBI primers and Arm-PCR of CDR3 regions were used to build the TCR beta libraries. TCRdb redid the calling of the multiplex PCR reads with MiXCR, one entry per CDR3 protein. This repertoire shows roughly 470,000 distinct CDR3 sequences, more than 20% found once; its top ten account for over 7.5%. This entry belongs to a study of regulatory T cells in long-lasting Graves disease. The ends were cut back, 2 bases at V and 7 bases at J, with 8 bases in the middle. This CDR3 has 12 residues. The germline gives CDR1 ENHRY, CDR2 SYGVKD. Sample time point: persistent/refractory GD, antithyroid drugs over 5 years with positive TRAb. RNA from PBMCs was the source of the TCR library.

The genes are TRBV10-3 and TRBJ1-1; D unclear. This receptor was identified in a female donor with Graves disease. The input for sequencing was peripheral blood mononuclear cells (PBMCs), taken when the disease was refractory, from a patient treated with antithyroid drugs. CDR3 bases: TGTGCCATCAGTGAGAGTCACATTGAAGCTTTCTTT. Translated: CAISESHIEAFF.